This entry features one TCR beta chain sequence. This sample stems from a study of blood T cell repertoires in COVID-19. Study at large: Sites across the United States, Italy and Spain contributed samples from acute and convalescent COVID-19. T cells, B-cell-depleted T cells, or PBMCs provided the cDNA or gDNA that served as material.

Original data processing: The authors estimated nucleated cell counts from reference gene primer amplification. The protocol was immunoSEQ multiplex PCR, while the TCRdb copy is restricted to in-frame clones and leaves out a portion. The DNA gave D and trimming, while V, J and clone size come from that table. The sample yields about 250,000 clones, 70% to 85% seen once. The CDR3 consists of 16 residues. V lost 1 base and J lost 0, with 9 bases in between. CDR1 is SGHTA, CDR2 FQGNSA, per germline. The sequencing sample was made of peripheral blood. This clonotype was obtained from a woman of 80 years or more with active or convalescent COVID-19. V usage is TRBV7-2 and J usage is TRBJ2-2; D is unclear. CDR3 coding DNA: TGTGCCAGCAGCTTAGGTTCGCGGCCGAACACCGGGGAGCTGTTTTTT. Encoded protein: CASSLGSRPNTGELFF.